One sample yielded the 7 T cell receptor beta chains listed below, sequenced in a study of T-cell reconstitution after alpha-beta-depleted transplantation in children. Unique molecular identifiers were incorporated into the prepared TCRbeta library. MiXCR, run by TCRdb on the PCR reads, gives a single entry per CDR3 protein. The sample shows roughly 340,000 distinct CDR3 sequences, 15% to 20% of them seen only once. The sample in question was PBMCs, mostly from graft donor cells, obtained 360 days after TCRalphabeta/CD19-depleted stem cell transplant. The receptors shown here come from a male patient aged 2-15 years who had a stem cell transplant for acute lymphoblastic leukemia, so the T cells may come from the graft donor.

J is TRBJ2-2 and V is TRBV20-1; 7 bases are shared with TRBD1. CDR3 length equals 15 residues. Per the germline V gene, CDR1 is DFQATT and CDR2 is SNEGSKA (reference sequence). The junction had 13 bases not matched to a gene; V was cut back by 5 bases and J by 7 bases. The CDR3 DNA sequence: TGCAGTGCTCCCACACGACAGGGAACCGTCGGGGAGCTGTTTTTT. This sequence encodes CSAPTRQGTVGELFF.

This clonotype was found a few times. The V gene is TRBV7-8, the J gene TRBJ2-7; D is ambiguous. V was clipped by 5 bases and J by 4 bases, with 9 bases between them. Germline CDR1 reads SGHVS; CDR2 reads FQNEAQ. The CDR3 loop spans 12 amino acids. The CDR3: CASSQSGYEQYF. In DNA form, the CDR3 reads TGTGCCAGCAGCCAGTCAGGTTACGAGCAGTACTTC. The full variable domain, with the rest looked up from reference TRBV7-8 and TRBJ2-7, is GAGVSQSPRYKVAKRGQDVALRCDPISGHVSLFWYQQALGQGPEFLTYFQNEAQLDKSGLPSDRFFAERPEGSVSTLKIQRTQQEDSAVYLCASSQSGYEQYFGPGTRLTVT.

This clonotype was seen a handful of times. V usage is TRBV6-5 and J usage is TRBJ2-1, with 8 bases lining up with TRBD2. The germline CDR1 and CDR2 sequences are MNHEY and SVGAGI. V gave up 4 bases and J gave up 5 bases; unmatched junction bases: 10. The CDR3 sequence is 16 residues long. The CDR3 is CASSSLVGTSDNEQFF. The CDR3 region has the DNA TGTGCCAGCAGTTCGTTAGTCGGGACTAGTGACAATGAGCAGTTCTTC.

This clonotype was counted ten times or more. V is TRBV28 and J is TRBJ1-5; D uncertain. The CDR3 is 16 residues long. Germline V gene data show CDR1 as MDHEN and CDR2 as SYDVKM. V was shortened by 4 bases and J by 0 bases, with 13 bases between the two germline ends. CDR3 residues: CASSSYHGYSNQPQHF. CDR3 in DNA: TGTGCCAGCAGTTCCTATCATGGCTATAGCAATCAGCCCCAGCATTTT.

In this sample, this clonotype turned up many times. The chain is built from TRBV27 and TRBJ2-1; 11 nucleotides match TRBD2. Trimming cost V 8 bases and J 4 bases; bases outside gene matches: 4. Germline-derived CDR1 and CDR2 are MNHEY and SMNVEV (reference sequence). The CDR3 contains 14 residues. The CDR3 is CASVGTSGYNEQFF. CDR3 coding DNA: TGTGCCAGCGTCGGGACTAGCGGTTACAATGAGCAGTTCTTC.

The rearrangement links TRBV20-1 to TRBJ1-5, with D uncertain. This CDR3 is 14 amino acids long. Germline V gene data show CDR1 as DFQATT and CDR2 as SNEGSKA (reference sequence). V lost 4 bases and J lost 0, with 10 bases in between. CDR3 bases: TGCAGTGCTATGGCAGTCGTTAGCAATCAGCCCCAGCATTTT. Translation gives CSAMAVVSNQPQHF.

In DNA, the CDR3 is TGTGCCAGCAGCTTAGGGACTAGCGGGAGGGTTGGGGAGACCCAGTACTTC. Its protein is CASSLGTSGRVGETQYF. The chain combines TRBV7-2 with TRBJ2-5; TRBD2 agrees at 15 bases. The CDR3 contains 17 residues. CDR1 SGHTA and CDR2 FQGNSA come from the germline V gene. J gave up 5 bases and V 1 base, and 5 bases lay outside the gene matches.